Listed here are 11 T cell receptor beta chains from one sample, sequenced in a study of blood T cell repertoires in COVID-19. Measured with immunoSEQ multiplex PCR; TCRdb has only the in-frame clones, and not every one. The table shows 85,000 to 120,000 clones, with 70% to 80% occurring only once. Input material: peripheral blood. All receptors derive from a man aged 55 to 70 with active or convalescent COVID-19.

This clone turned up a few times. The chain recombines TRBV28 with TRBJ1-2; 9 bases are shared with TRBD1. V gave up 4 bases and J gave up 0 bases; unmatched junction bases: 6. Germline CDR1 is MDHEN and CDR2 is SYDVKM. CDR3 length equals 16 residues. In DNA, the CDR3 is TGTGCCAGCAGTTCCTCGGGACAGGGACCTAACTATGGCTACACCTTC. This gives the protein CASSSSGQGPNYGYTF.

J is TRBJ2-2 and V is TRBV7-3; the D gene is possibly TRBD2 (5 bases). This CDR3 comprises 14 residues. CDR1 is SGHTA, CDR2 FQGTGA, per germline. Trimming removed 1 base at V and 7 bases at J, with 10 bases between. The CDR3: CASSLSKGVGELFF. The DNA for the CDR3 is TGTGCCAGCAGCTTAAGTAAGGGAGTCGGGGAGCTGTTTTTT.

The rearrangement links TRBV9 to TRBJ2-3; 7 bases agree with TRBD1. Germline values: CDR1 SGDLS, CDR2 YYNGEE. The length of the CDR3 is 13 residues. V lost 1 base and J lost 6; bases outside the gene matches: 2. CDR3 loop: CASSVRGRDTQYF. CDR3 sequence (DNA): TGTGCCAGCAGCGTAAGGGGGCGGGATACGCAGTATTTT.

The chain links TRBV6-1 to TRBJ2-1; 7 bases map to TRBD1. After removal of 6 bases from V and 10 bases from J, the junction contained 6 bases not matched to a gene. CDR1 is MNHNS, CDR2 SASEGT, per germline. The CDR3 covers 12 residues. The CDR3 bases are TGTGCCAGCAGCCCTCAGGGGGTCGAGCAGTTCTTC. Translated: CASSPQGVEQFF.

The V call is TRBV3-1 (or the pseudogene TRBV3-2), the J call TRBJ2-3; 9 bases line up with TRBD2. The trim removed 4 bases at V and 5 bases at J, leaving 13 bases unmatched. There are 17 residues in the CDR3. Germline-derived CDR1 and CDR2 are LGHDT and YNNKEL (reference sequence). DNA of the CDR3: TGTGCCAGCAGCCCCCCAGGGGGGCTAGCGGGAATAGATACGCAGTATTTT. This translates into CASSPPGGLAGIDTQYF.

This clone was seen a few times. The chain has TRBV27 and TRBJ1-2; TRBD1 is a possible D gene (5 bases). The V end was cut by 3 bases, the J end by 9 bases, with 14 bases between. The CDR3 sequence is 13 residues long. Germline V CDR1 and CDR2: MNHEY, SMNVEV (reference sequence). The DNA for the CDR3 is TGTGCCAGCAGTTTCCTCGGACAAGATCGCTACACCTTC. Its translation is CASSFLGQDRYTF.

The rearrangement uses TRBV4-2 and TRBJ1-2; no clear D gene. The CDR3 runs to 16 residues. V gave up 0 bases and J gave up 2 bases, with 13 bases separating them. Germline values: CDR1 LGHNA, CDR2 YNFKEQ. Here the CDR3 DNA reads TGTGCCAGCAGCCAAGATCCGGCGGGCTTGAACTATGGCTACACCTTC. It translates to CASSQDPAGLNYGYTF.

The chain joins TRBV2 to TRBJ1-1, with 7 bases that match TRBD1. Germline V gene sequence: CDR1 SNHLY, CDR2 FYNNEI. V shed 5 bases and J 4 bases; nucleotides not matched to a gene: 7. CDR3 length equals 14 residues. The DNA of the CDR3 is TGTGCCAGCAGTAGGACAGGACGGGGCACTGAAGCTTTCTTT. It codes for CASSRTGRGTEAFF. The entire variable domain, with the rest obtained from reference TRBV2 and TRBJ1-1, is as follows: EPEVTQTPSHQVTQMGQEVILRCVPISNHLYFYWYRQILGQKVEFLVSFYNNEISEKSEIFDDQFSVERPDGSNFTLKIRSTKLEDSAMYFCASSRTGRGTEAFFGQGTRLTVV.

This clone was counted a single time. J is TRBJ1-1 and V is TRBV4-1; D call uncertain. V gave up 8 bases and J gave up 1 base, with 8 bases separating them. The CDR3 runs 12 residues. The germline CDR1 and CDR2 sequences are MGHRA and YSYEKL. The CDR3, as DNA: TGCGCCAGCTCAAACGGGAACACTGAAGCTTTCTTT. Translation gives CASSNGNTEAFF.

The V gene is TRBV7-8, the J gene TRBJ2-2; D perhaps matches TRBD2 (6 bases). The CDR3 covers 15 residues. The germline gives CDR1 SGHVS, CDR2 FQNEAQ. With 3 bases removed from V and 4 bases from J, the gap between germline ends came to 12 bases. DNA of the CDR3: TGTGCCAGCAGCTTCGTGGGAGGAACCACCGGGGAGCTGTTTTTT. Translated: CASSFVGGTTGELFF.

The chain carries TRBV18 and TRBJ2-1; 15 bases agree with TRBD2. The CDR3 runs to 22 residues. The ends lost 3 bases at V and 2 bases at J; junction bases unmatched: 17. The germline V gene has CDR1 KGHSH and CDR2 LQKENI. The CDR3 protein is CASSPGLAGGPTQSLAYNEQFF. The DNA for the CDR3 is TGTGCCAGCTCACCCGGACTAGCGGGAGGGCCTACCCAATCCTTAGCCTACAATGAGCAGTTCTTC.